This T cell receptor beta chain is from a study of cytomegalovirus exposure and HLA in healthy donors. The CDR3 runs 14 residues. Germline loops: CDR1 MNHNS, CDR2 SASEGT. Trimming removed 7 bases from V and 0 bases from J, with 10 bases in between. The PCR made use of 60 Vbeta and 13 Jbeta primers. Here immunoSEQ multiplex PCR was the method, and the copy in TCRdb shows in-frame clones only, minus some. The sample lists around 200,000 clones; 79% were seen once. Material: PBMCs. The origin of this receptor is a young woman in good health and CMV-seronegative. This rearrangement joins TRBV6-1 to TRBJ2-1, with D possibly being TRBD1 (6 bases). The CDR3 protein is CASTGTPSYNEQFF. As DNA, the CDR3 is TGTGCCAGCACCGGGACACCCTCCTACAATGAGCAGTTCTTC.